This T cell receptor beta chain appears in the sequencing data of a study of cytomegalovirus exposure and HLA in healthy donors. In its sample, this clone was seen a few times. Germline CDR1 and CDR2: MRHNA and SNTAGT. The trim removed 5 bases at V and 1 base at J, leaving 3 bases unmatched. The CDR3 totals 15 residues. Vbeta (60) and Jbeta (13) primers were used in the PCR. Profiling relied on immunoSEQ multiplex PCR, and the TCRdb table lists in-frame clones only, not all of them. The table has 140,000 or so clones, about 85% seen once. Sample: PBMCs. This clonotype originated in a boy aged 2-9 years in good health and CMV-seronegative. The gene calls are TRBV6-4 and TRBJ2-3, with TRBD2 matching over 10 bases. As DNA, the CDR3 is TGTGCCAGCAGTTTGGGGACTAGCGGCACAGATACGCAGTATTTT. Translated, it gives CASSLGTSGTDTQYF.